This is a list of T cell receptor beta chains from one sample in a study of PD-1 blockade in mismatch repair-deficient tumors. Only in-frame clones appear in the TCRdb table, and some are missing; sequencing was by immunoSEQ multiplex PCR. The sample lists tens of thousands of clones, 78% occurring once. Source: peripheral blood, taken 4 weeks after starting pembrolizumab. Receptors originate from an adult with mismatch repair-deficient cancer. The CDR3 runs from the conserved cysteine through the conserved F or W. The D gene is left open where the match is weak. For some rows the clone size is stated as once, few or many, or as a class when expanded; others skip it.

CDR3aa: CASSRSSAGDYEQYF; CDR3nt: TGTGCCAGCAGTCGCTCTTCAGCGGGGGATTACGAGCAGTACTTC; j_gene: TRBJ2-7; d_gene: TRBD2; v_gene: TRBV6-5; abundance: few
CDR3aa: CASIGRTAPYEQYF; CDR3nt: TGTGCCAGCATCGGGAGAACAGCTCCTTACGAGCAGTACTTC; j_gene: TRBJ2-7; d_gene: NA; v_gene: TRBV2; abundance: NA
CDR3aa: CAWSVVNGYTF; CDR3nt: TGTGCCTGGAGTGTAGTGAATGGCTACACCTTC; j_gene: TRBJ1-2; d_gene: NA; v_gene: TRBV30; abundance: medium-sized
CDR3aa: CASSSLSGTSVSNEQFF; CDR3nt: TGTGCCAGCAGCTCACTATCCGGGACTAGCGTTAGCAATGAGCAGTTCTTC; j_gene: TRBJ2-1; d_gene: TRBD2; v_gene: TRBV7-2; abundance: NA
CDR3aa: CASMFRHLSYNEQFF; CDR3nt: TGTGCCAGTATGTTCCGACACCTCTCCTACAATGAGCAGTTCTTC; j_gene: TRBJ2-1; d_gene: NA; v_gene: TRBV19; abundance: NA
CDR3aa: CASSQDPSPAPYGYTF; CDR3nt: TGTGCCAGCAGCCAAGATCCCAGTCCAGCTCCCTATGGCTACACCTTC; j_gene: TRBJ1-2; d_gene: NA; v_gene: TRBV14; abundance: NA
CDR3aa: CASTERSYEQYF; CDR3nt: TGTGCCAGCACTGAACGATCCTACGAGCAGTACTTC; j_gene: TRBJ2-7; d_gene: NA; v_gene: TRBV6-1; abundance: once
CDR3aa: CASSSRGGPRLETQYF; CDR3nt: TGTGCCAGCAGCTCCCGGGGGGGGCCCCGGTTGGAGACCCAGTACTTC; j_gene: TRBJ2-5; d_gene: TRBD2; v_gene: TRBV5-4; abundance: NA
CDR3aa: CASCQGLAGETQYF; CDR3nt: TGCGCCAGCTGTCAGGGCCTAGCAGGAGAGACCCAGTACTTC; j_gene: TRBJ2-5; d_gene: NA; v_gene: TRBV5-1; abundance: once
CDR3aa: CASSLRATGANVLTF; CDR3nt: TGTGCCAGCAGCTTAAGGGCCACCGGGGCCAACGTCCTGACTTTC; j_gene: TRBJ2-6; d_gene: NA; v_gene: TRBV7-2; abundance: NA
CDR3aa: CASSLGLAGYYEQYF; CDR3nt: TGTGCCAGCAGCTTAGGACTAGCGGGATACTACGAGCAGTACTTC; j_gene: TRBJ2-7; d_gene: TRBD2; v_gene: TRBV13; abundance: NA
CDR3aa: CASSLSRDGTGELFF; CDR3nt: TGTGCCAGCAGCTTAAGTAGGGATGGTACCGGGGAGCTGTTTTTT; j_gene: TRBJ2-2; d_gene: NA; v_gene: TRBV7-3; abundance: NA
CDR3aa: CASSSSNDRVGGFF; CDR3nt: TGTGCCAGCAGTTCCTCTAATGACAGGGTCGGAGGTTTCTTT; j_gene: TRBJ1-1; d_gene: TRBD1; v_gene: TRBV6-5; abundance: NA
CDR3aa: CASSLLQEQYYEQYF; CDR3nt: TGTGCCAGCAGCTTACTTCAGGAACAGTACTACGAGCAGTACTTC; j_gene: TRBJ2-7; d_gene: NA; v_gene: TRBV7-6; abundance: NA
CDR3aa: CASSPQRGGDTQYF; CDR3nt: TGTGCCAGCAGCCCTCAGCGGGGAGGAGATACGCAGTATTTT; j_gene: TRBJ2-3; d_gene: TRBD2; v_gene: TRBV9; abundance: NA
CDR3aa: CASSSGTANYGYTF; CDR3nt: TGTGCCAGCAGTTCGGGGACAGCTAACTATGGCTACACCTTC; j_gene: TRBJ1-2; d_gene: TRBD1; v_gene: TRBV27; abundance: few
CDR3aa: CASSTLSGTGGRGSGELFF; CDR3nt: TGTGCCAGTAGTACCCTTTCCGGGACAGGGGGCCGGGGGTCCGGGGAGCTGTTTTTT; j_gene: TRBJ2-2; d_gene: TRBD1; v_gene: TRBV19; abundance: NA
CDR3aa: CASKQDLAGSYEQYF; CDR3nt: TGTGCCAGCAAGCAGGATCTAGCGGGGTCCTACGAGCAGTACTTC; j_gene: TRBJ2-7; d_gene: TRBD2; v_gene: TRBV6-1; abundance: few
CDR3aa: CASSLVSSGDPEQYF; CDR3nt: TGCGCCAGCAGCTTGGTCTCTAGCGGAGACCCCGAGCAGTACTTC; j_gene: TRBJ2-7; d_gene: TRBD2; v_gene: TRBV5-1; abundance: NA
CDR3aa: CASTPRGISNQPQHF; CDR3nt: TGTGCCAGCACCCCCCGGGGGATTAGCAATCAGCCCCAGCATTTT; j_gene: TRBJ1-5; d_gene: NA; v_gene: TRBV28; abundance: NA
CDR3aa: CASSEISSGEKLFF; CDR3nt: TGTGCCAGCAGTGAGATATCTTCGGGGGAAAAACTGTTTTTT; j_gene: TRBJ1-4; d_gene: NA; v_gene: TRBV6-1; abundance: few
CDR3aa: CASSFGGRGNEQFF; CDR3nt: TGTGCCAGCAGCTTTGGCGGGAGGGGGAATGAGCAGTTCTTC; j_gene: TRBJ2-1; d_gene: TRBD2; v_gene: TRBV7-9; abundance: once
CDR3aa: CASSSGTPWEQYF; CDR3nt: TGTGCCAGCAGTTCCGGGACTCCCTGGGAGCAGTACTTC; j_gene: TRBJ2-7; d_gene: NA; v_gene: TRBV6-6; abundance: NA
CDR3aa: CASSLTGTSEKLFF; CDR3nt: TGTGCCAGCAGCTTAACAGGGACGTCTGAAAAACTGTTTTTT; j_gene: TRBJ1-4; d_gene: NA; v_gene: TRBV11-1; abundance: NA
CDR3aa: CASSQDDRAQETQYF; CDR3nt: TGCGCCAGCAGCCAGGACGACAGAGCTCAAGAGACCCAGTACTTC; j_gene: TRBJ2-5; d_gene: NA; v_gene: TRBV4-3; abundance: once
CDR3aa: CASSLGQGNDEQYF; CDR3nt: TGTGCCAGCAGCTTAGGACAGGGGAACGACGAGCAGTACTTC; j_gene: TRBJ2-7; d_gene: TRBD1; v_gene: TRBV11-3; abundance: NA